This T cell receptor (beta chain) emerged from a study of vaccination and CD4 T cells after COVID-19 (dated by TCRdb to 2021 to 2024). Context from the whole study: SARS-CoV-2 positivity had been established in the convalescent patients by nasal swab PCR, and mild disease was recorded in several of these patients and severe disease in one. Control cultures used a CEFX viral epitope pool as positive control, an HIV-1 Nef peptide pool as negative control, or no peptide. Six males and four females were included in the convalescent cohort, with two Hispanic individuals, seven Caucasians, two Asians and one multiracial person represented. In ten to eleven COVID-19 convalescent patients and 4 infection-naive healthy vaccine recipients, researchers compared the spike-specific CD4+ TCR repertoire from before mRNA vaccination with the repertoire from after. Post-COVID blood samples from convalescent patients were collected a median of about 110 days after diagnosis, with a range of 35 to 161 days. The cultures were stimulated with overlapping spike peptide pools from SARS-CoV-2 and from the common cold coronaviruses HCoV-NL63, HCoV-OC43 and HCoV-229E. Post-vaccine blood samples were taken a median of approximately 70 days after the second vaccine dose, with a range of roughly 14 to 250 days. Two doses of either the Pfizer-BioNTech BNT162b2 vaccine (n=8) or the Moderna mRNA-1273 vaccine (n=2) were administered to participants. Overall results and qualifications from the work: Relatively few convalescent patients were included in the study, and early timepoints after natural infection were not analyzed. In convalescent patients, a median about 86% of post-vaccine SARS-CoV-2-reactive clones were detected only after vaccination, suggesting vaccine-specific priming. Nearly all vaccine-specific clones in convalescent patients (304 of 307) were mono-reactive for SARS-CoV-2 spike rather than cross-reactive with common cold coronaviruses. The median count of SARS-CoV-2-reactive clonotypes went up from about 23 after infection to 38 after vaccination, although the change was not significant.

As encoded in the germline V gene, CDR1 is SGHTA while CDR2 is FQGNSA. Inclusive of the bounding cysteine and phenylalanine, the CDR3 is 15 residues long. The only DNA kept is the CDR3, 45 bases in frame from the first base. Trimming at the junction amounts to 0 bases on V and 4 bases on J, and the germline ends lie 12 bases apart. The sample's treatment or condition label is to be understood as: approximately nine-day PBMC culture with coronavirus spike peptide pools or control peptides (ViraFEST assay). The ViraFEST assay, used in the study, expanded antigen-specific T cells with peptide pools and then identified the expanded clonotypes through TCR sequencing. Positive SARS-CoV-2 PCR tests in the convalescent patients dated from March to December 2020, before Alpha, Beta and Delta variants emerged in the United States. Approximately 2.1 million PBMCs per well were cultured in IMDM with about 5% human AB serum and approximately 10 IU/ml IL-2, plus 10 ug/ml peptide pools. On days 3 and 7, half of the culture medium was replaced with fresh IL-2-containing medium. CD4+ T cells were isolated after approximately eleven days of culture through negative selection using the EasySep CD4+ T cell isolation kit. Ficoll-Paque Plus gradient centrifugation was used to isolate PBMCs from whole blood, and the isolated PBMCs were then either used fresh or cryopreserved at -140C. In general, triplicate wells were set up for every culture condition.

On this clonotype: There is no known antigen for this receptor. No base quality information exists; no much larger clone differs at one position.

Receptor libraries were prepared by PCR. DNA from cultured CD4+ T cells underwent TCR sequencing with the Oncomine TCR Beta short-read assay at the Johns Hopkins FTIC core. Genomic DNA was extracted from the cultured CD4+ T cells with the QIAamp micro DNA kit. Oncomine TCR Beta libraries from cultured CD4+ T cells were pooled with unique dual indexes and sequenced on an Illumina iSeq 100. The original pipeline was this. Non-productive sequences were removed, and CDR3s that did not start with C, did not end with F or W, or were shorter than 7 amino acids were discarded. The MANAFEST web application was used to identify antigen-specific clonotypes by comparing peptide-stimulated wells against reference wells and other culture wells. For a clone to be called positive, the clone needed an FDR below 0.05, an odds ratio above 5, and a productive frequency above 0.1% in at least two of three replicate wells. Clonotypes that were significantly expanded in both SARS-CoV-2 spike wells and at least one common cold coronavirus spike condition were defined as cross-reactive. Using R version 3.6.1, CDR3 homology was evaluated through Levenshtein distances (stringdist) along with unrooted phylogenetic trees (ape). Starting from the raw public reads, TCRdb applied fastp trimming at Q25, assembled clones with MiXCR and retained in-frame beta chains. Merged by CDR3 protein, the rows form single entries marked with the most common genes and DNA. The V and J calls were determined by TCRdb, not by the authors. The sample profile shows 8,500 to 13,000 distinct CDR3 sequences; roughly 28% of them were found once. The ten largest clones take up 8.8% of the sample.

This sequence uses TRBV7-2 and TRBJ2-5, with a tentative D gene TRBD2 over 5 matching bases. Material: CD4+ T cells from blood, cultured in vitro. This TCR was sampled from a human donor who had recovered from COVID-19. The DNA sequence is TGTGCCAGCAGCTTAGCCGGGAAATTGGGAGAGACCCAGTACTTC. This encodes CASSLAGKLGETQYF.